These T cell receptor beta chains were read from a single sample in a study of blood T cell repertoires in COVID-19. Assay used: immunoSEQ multiplex PCR; TCRdb lists only in-frame clones, some missing. The data show tens of thousands of clones, about 85% seen once. Sequencing was carried out using peripheral blood. These receptors came from an elderly woman with COVID-19, enrolled during active disease. Both conserved end residues are part of each CDR3. D genes are given only for firm matches. Only some rows state a clone size, as once, few, many or a class for expanded clones.

CDR3 DNA,CDR3 protein,V gene,clone size,J gene,D gene
TGTGCCAGCAGCGACGGGACAGGGTTTAATCAGCCCCAGCATTTT,CASSDGTGFNQPQHF,TRBV5-4,once,TRBJ1-5,TRBD1
TGTGCCAGCAGTTCCCTGGGACAGGGAGCTTTCTTT,CASSSLGQGAFF,TRBV12-3/TRBV12-4,few,TRBJ1-1,TRBD1
TGTGCCAGCAGCCCCCAGCTGGGGCAATATACGCAGTATTTT,CASSPQLGQYTQYF,TRBV9,-,TRBJ2-3,-
TGTGCCAGTCGTTCTGGAGCCCCGGAAAAACTGTTTTTT,CASRSGAPEKLFF,TRBV19,-,TRBJ1-4,-
TGTGCCAGCAGCTTAGGTGGGCAAATCCAAGAGACCCAGTACTTC,CASSLGGQIQETQYF,TRBV7-2,-,TRBJ2-5,-
TGCGCCAGCAGCCCACTAGCGGGAGAATACGAGCAGTACTTC,CASSPLAGEYEQYF,TRBV5-1,once,TRBJ2-7,TRBD2
TGTGCCAGCAGCTTAGTAGGAGTCCAAGAGACCCAGTACTTC,CASSLVGVQETQYF,TRBV11-2,-,TRBJ2-5,-
TGTGCCAGCAGCAAATTCACAGGTCACTCCTACAATGAGCAGTTCTTC,CASSKFTGHSYNEQFF,TRBV21-1,once,TRBJ2-1,-
TGCGCCAGCAGCTTGGCCGCGGGGACTAGCGGGGTTCAGTACTTC,CASSLAAGTSGVQYF,TRBV5-1,-,TRBJ2-5,TRBD2
TGTGCCAGCACACGACTAGCGGGAATTTACAATGAGCAGTTCTTC,CASTRLAGIYNEQFF,TRBV27,-,TRBJ2-1,TRBD2
TGTGCCAGCAGCTTGAAGCGGGGGACCACCGGGGAGCTGTTTTTT,CASSLKRGTTGELFF,TRBV7-2,few,TRBJ2-2,TRBD2
TGCGCCAGCAGCTTGGGAACAGGGGAGTCCTCCTATGGCTACACCTTC,CASSLGTGESSYGYTF,TRBV5-1,-,TRBJ1-2,TRBD1
TGTGCCAGCAGTTTAGGGCGGGGTGGCTACACCTTC,CASSLGRGGYTF,TRBV28,-,TRBJ1-2,-
TGCGCCAGCAGCTTGTTCGCGAGCTCCTACGAGCAGTACTTC,CASSLFASSYEQYF,TRBV5-1,-,TRBJ2-7,-
TGCGCCAGCAGCTTGGGACAGCAGCCAGGTGAAGCTTTCTTT,CASSLGQQPGEAFF,TRBV5-1,-,TRBJ1-1,-
TGTGCCAGCAGCGTAGGAGGCGGAGCGAACACCGGGGAGCTGTTTTTT,CASSVGGGANTGELFF,TRBV9,-,TRBJ2-2,-
TGCGCCAGCAGCGGCGCGGGGACTAGCGGAAACTACAATGAGCAGTTCTTC,CASSGAGTSGNYNEQFF,TRBV5-1,-,TRBJ2-1,TRBD2
TGTGCCAGCTCACCGATCTGGGGAGCGGGGGAAAGCCACGCCGGGGAGCTGTTTTTT,CASSPIWGAGESHAGELFF,TRBV18,-,TRBJ2-2,TRBD2
TGTGCCAGCAGTTTAGGGTCAGCGGGGGGGCAAAATGAGCAGTTCTTC,CASSLGSAGGQNEQFF,TRBV6-5,-,TRBJ2-1,TRBD2
TGTGCCAGCAGCCAGGCGGGACTAGCAGACAATGAGCAGTTCTTC,CASSQAGLADNEQFF,TRBV11-2,once,TRBJ2-1,TRBD2
TGTGCCAGCACTGGGAGGAGGGTTTCCTACAATGAGCAGTTCTTC,CASTGRRVSYNEQFF,TRBV2,-,TRBJ2-1,-
TGTGCCAGCAGTAATCCAGGGCTCAGCGGGTCCTACGAGCAGTACTTC,CASSNPGLSGSYEQYF,TRBV11-2,-,TRBJ2-7,-
TGTGCCAGCAGCCTCGGGACAGGGGGCGAGGGAGGAGGCTACACCTTC,CASSLGTGGEGGGYTF,TRBV11-2,few,TRBJ1-2,TRBD1
TGTGCCAGCAGCCCCATTACAGGTTCCGTATTGCTGGGATTCAATCAGCCCCAGCATTTT,CASSPITGSVLLGFNQPQHF,TRBV6-6,few,TRBJ1-5,-
TGTGCCAGCAGCCCGGGACAGGGTGCGCCCCAGCATTTT,CASSPGQGAPQHF,TRBV3-1/TRBV3-2,-,TRBJ1-5,TRBD1
TGTGCCAGCAGCTTAGGGGTCACTAGCGGGGGAACCGAGACCCAGTACTTC,CASSLGVTSGGTETQYF,TRBV11-2,-,TRBJ2-5,TRBD2
TGCGCCAGCAGCTTGTCGCTAGCTAACTATGGCTACACCTTC,CASSLSLANYGYTF,TRBV5-1,-,TRBJ1-2,-
TGTGCCAGCAGGAACAGGGGGGATTGGGGGCCCCAGCATTTT,CASRNRGDWGPQHF,TRBV6-5,-,TRBJ1-5,TRBD1
TGCAGCGCAAAAAATGCAGGGACACCTGAAGCTTTCTTT,CSAKNAGTPEAFF,TRBV29-1,-,TRBJ1-1,-
TGTGCCAGTAGCCGGGACAGGGGGTCCGATGAGCAGTTCTTC,CASSRDRGSDEQFF,TRBV19,-,TRBJ2-1,TRBD1
TGTGCCAGCGATGGAGTCGGGACAGGCTACGAGCAGTACTTC,CASDGVGTGYEQYF,TRBV6-5,-,TRBJ2-7,TRBD1
TGTGCCAGCAGCTTCACAGGGAGCACTGAAGCTTTCTTT,CASSFTGSTEAFF,TRBV7-9,-,TRBJ1-1,-
TGTGCCAGCAGTTTCCGGCGGGAGGGCTTTAATGAGCAGTTCTTC,CASSFRREGFNEQFF,TRBV27,-,TRBJ2-1,TRBD2
TGTGCCAGCAGCTTGAACGGGGAGACCCAGTACTTC,CASSLNGETQYF,TRBV5-5,-,TRBJ2-5,-
TGCGCCAGCAGCTTGACCAGCGACTATGTGGACACCGGGGAGCTGTTTTTT,CASSLTSDYVDTGELFF,TRBV5-1,-,TRBJ2-2,-
TGCGCCAGCAGCCAAGAGGGCAGGGGGTTAGGAGATACGCAGTATTTT,CASSQEGRGLGDTQYF,TRBV4-3,-,TRBJ2-3,TRBD1
TGTGCCGGTCTAGCGGGAGTTCTGGATACGCAGTATTTT,CAGLAGVLDTQYF,TRBV2,-,TRBJ2-3,TRBD2
TGTGCCAGCAGCAATCCGCAGGGGTACACAGATACGCAGTATTTT,CASSNPQGYTDTQYF,TRBV28,-,TRBJ2-3,-
TGTGCCACCGAGGGTCTTCAAGAGACCCAGTACTTC,CATEGLQETQYF,TRBV25-1,-,TRBJ2-5,-
TGCAGCGTTGACCCCTGGGCCTCCCCCTACGAGCAGTACTTC,CSVDPWASPYEQYF,TRBV29-1,few,TRBJ2-7,-
TGTGCCACCAGTGACCGAAGAGGGACAGGGAATAGCTCCTATAATTCACCCCTCCACTTT,CATSDRRGTGNSSYNSPLHF,TRBV24-1,-,TRBJ1-6,TRBD1
TGCGCCAGCAGCCCGGGGACTAGCGGGAGGGCGGACGAGCAGTACTTC,CASSPGTSGRADEQYF,TRBV5-1,-,TRBJ2-7,TRBD2
TGCGCCAGCAGTGAGGTTTCAGGGGTCACTGAAGCTTTCTTT,CASSEVSGVTEAFF,TRBV10-1,-,TRBJ1-1,-
TGTGCCAGCAGTTACTCTCGGGACTGGACATCCTACGAGCAGTACTTC,CASSYSRDWTSYEQYF,TRBV6-6,once,TRBJ2-7,-
TGTGCCAGCTCACGACGACAGGGGGAGTCCTACGAGCAGTACTTC,CASSRRQGESYEQYF,TRBV18,once,TRBJ2-7,TRBD1
TGTGCCAGCAGTTACTCAAGGGCCGGGACAGGGGGTACCGGGGAGCTGTTTTTT,CASSYSRAGTGGTGELFF,TRBV6-2/TRBV6-3,-,TRBJ2-2,TRBD1
TGTGCCAGCAGTGATCGCGACAGGGGAAGCACTGAAGCTTTCTTT,CASSDRDRGSTEAFF,TRBV6-1,-,TRBJ1-1,TRBD1
TGTGCCAGCAGCTCCTTGAGTCGGGGAGGGTACACTGAAGCTTTCTTT,CASSSLSRGGYTEAFF,TRBV7-3,-,TRBJ1-1,-